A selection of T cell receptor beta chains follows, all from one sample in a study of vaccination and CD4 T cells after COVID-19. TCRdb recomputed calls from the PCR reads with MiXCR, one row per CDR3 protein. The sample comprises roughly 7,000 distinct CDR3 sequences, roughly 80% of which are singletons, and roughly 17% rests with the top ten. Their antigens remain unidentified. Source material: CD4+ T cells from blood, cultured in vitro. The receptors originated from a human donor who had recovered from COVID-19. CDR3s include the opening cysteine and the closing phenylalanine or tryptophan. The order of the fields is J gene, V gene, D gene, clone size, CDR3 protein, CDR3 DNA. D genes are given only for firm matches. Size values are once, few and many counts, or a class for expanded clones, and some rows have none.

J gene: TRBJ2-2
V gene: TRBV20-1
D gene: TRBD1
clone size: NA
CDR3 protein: CSARDWDRGGELFF
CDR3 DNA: TGCAGTGCTAGAGATTGGGACAGAGGGGGGGAGCTGTTTTTT

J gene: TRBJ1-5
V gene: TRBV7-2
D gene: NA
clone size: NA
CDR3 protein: CASSLNREQPQHF
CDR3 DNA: TGTGCCAGCAGCTTAAATCGGGAACAGCCCCAGCATTTT

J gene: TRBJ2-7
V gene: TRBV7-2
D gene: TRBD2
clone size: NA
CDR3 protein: CASTYRLAGGHEQYF
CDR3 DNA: TGTGCCAGCACCTATAGACTAGCGGGAGGCCACGAGCAGTACTTC

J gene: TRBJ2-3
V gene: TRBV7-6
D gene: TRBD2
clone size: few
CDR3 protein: CASSLEVGLAGVLLDTQYF
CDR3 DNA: TGTGCCAGCAGCTTAGAGGTGGGACTAGCGGGAGTCTTGCTAGATACGCAGTATTTT

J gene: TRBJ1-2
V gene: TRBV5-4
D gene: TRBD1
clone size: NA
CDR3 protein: CASSWGQTYGYTF
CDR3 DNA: TGTGCCAGCAGCTGGGGACAGACCTATGGCTACACCTTC

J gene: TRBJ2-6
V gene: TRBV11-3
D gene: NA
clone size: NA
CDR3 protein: CASSLGTVANVLTF
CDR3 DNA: TGTGCCAGCAGCTTAGGGACGGTAGCCAACGTCCTGACTTTC

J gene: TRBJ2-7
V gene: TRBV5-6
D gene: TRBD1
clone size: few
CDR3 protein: CASSLAARGWEQYF
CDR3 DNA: TGTGCCAGCAGCTTGGCTGCCAGGGGGTGGGAGCAGTACTTC

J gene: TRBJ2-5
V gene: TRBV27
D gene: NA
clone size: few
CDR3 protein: CASSLSGMETQYF
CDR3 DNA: TGTGCCAGCAGTTTATCAGGGATGGAGACCCAGTACTTC

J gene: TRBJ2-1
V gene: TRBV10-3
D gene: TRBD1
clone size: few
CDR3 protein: CAIRGDAGGAYEQFF
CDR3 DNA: TGTGCCATCAGGGGGGATGCAGGGGGCGCGTATGAGCAGTTCTTC

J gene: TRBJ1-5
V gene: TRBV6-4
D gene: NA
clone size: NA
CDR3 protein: CASSEAWGNNQPQHF
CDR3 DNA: TGTGCCAGCAGTGAAGCGTGGGGCAACAATCAGCCCCAGCATTTT

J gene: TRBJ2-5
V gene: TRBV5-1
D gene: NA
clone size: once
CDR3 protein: CASSWARETQYF
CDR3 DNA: TGCGCCAGCAGCTGGGCTAGGGAGACCCAGTACTTC

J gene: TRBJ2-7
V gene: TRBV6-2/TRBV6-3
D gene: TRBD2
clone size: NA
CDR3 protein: CASRGAGTYEQYF
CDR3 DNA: TGTGCCAGCAGGGGAGCGGGGACCTACGAGCAGTACTTC

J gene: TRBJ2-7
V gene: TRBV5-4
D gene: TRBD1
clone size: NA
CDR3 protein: CASSPDRGTRSYEQYF
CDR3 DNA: TGTGCCAGCAGCCCGGACAGGGGGACCAGATCCTACGAGCAGTACTTC

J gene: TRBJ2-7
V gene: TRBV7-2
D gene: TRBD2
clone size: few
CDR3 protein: CASSPLAGPYEQYF
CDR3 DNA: TGTGCCAGCAGCCCCCTAGCGGGGCCCTACGAGCAGTACTTC

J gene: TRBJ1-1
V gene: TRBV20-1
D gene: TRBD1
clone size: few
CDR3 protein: CSARDRGGSSIGEAFF
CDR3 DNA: TGCAGTGCTAGAGATCGAGGGGGCAGTTCGATTGGTGAAGCTTTCTTT

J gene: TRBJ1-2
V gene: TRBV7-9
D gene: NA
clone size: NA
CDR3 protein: CASSLDFGDGYTF
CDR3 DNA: TGTGCCAGCAGCTTAGATTTTGGGGATGGCTACACCTTC

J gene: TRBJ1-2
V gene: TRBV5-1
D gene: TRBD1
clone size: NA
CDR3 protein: CATSTGNYGYTF
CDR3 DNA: TGCGCCACCTCGACAGGGAACTATGGCTACACCTTC

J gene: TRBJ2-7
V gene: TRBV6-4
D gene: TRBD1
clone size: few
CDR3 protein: CASSAGTGRGEQYF
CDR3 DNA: TGTGCCAGCAGTGCCGGGACAGGGAGAGGTGAGCAGTACTTC

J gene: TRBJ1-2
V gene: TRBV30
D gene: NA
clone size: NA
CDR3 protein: CAWLKQAGGYTF
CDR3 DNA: TGTGCCTGGCTGAAACAGGCGGGGGGCTACACCTTC

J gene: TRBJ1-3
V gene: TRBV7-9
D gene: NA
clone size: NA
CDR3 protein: CASSLGGAGNTIYF
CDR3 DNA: TGTGCCAGCAGCTTAGGGGGGGCTGGAAACACCATATATTTT

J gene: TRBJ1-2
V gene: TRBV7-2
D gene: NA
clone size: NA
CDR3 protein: CASSLVRSRTDGYTF
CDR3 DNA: TGTGCCAGCAGCTTAGTTCGAAGCAGGACCGATGGCTACACCTTC